The rows below give T cell receptor beta chains drawn from one sample of a study of cytomegalovirus exposure and HLA in healthy donors. Here immunoSEQ multiplex PCR was the method, and the copy in TCRdb shows in-frame clones only, minus some. The sample has about 140,000 clones; 79% are singletons. The sample was PBMCs. The origin of the receptors is a man aged 40-50 years in good health and CMV-seropositive. The CDR3 runs from the conserved cysteine through the conserved F or W. The D gene is left open where the match is weak. Rows may omit the clone size; those that give it use once, few, many or a size class.

clone size,V gene,J gene,D gene,CDR3 protein,CDR3 DNA
-,TRBV6-6,TRBJ2-1,-,CASSYFSGGYNEQFF,TGTGCCAGCAGTTACTTCTCGGGCGGGTACAATGAGCAGTTCTTC
-,TRBV7-8,TRBJ1-2,-,CASSFREREGYTF,TGTGCCAGCAGCTTCCGGGAGCGAGAGGGCTACACCTTC
-,TRBV2,TRBJ2-7,-,CASSEMALQGGEQYF,TGTGCCAGCAGTGAAATGGCCCTACAGGGTGGCGAGCAGTACTTC
many,TRBV6-5,TRBJ2-7,TRBD2,CASSYTREAGDNEQYF,TGTGCCAGCAGTTACACGCGAGAGGCGGGAGATAACGAGCAGTACTTC
once,TRBV18,TRBJ1-1,-,CASSPEVGGTEAFF,TGTGCCAGCTCACCAGAGGTAGGAGGCACTGAAGCTTTCTTT
-,TRBV5-1,TRBJ2-4,-,CASSWAKGVGENIQYF,TGCGCCAGCAGCTGGGCAAAGGGAGTTGGAGAAAACATTCAGTACTTC
once,TRBV9,TRBJ2-3,-,CASSEGGSTDTQYF,TGTGCCAGCAGTGAAGGCGGGAGCACAGATACGCAGTATTTT
-,TRBV7-2,TRBJ2-1,-,CASSHRWASDSSSYNEQFF,TGTGCCAGCAGCCACCGGTGGGCTAGCGACTCGAGCTCCTACAATGAGCAGTTCTTC
-,TRBV2,TRBJ1-2,-,CASRPEGSGYTF,TGTGCCAGCAGACCGGAAGGGAGCGGCTACACCTTC
-,TRBV7-9,TRBJ1-6,TRBD1,CASSFPQGAGNSPLHF,TGTGCCAGCAGCTTCCCTCAGGGGGCAGGTAATTCACCCCTCCACTTT
-,TRBV5-1,TRBJ2-7,TRBD2,CASSMGTSGGNEF,TGCGCCAGCAGCATGGGGACTAGCGGGGGCAACGAATTC
-,TRBV9,TRBJ1-2,TRBD1,CASSLGTGGAAIYGYTF,TGTGCCAGCAGCCTCGGGACAGGGGGCGCAGCGATTTATGGCTACACCTTC
-,TRBV2,TRBJ2-2,TRBD2,CASSDTSGATGELFF,TGTGCCAGCAGCGACACTAGCGGGGCAACCGGGGAGCTGTTTTTT
-,TRBV19,TRBJ1-3,-,CASSPTGSGNTIYF,TGTGCCAGTAGCCCTACAGGGTCTGGAAACACCATATATTTT
-,TRBV19,TRBJ1-2,-,CASSVTGTRGYTF,TGTGCCAGTAGTGTAACAGGGACGAGAGGCTACACCTTC
few,TRBV2,TRBJ1-2,TRBD1,CASLAGGRGYGYTF,TGTGCCAGCCTGGCAGGGGGCCGGGGCTATGGCTACACCTTC
-,TRBV6-1,TRBJ2-7,TRBD2,CASSEGEAGLYEQYF,TGTGCCAGCAGTGAAGGGGAAGCGGGGCTCTACGAGCAGTACTTC
-,TRBV27,TRBJ2-2,-,CASSFTSAGELFF,TGTGCCAGCAGTTTTACCTCAGCCGGGGAGCTGTTTTTT
-,TRBV29-1,TRBJ2-5,-,CSVEDISWRGTETQYF,TGCAGCGTTGAAGATATCTCTTGGAGGGGAACGGAGACCCAGTACTTC
-,TRBV5-1,TRBJ1-1,-,CASNPGGLSTEAFF,TGCGCCAGCAATCCGGGGGGGCTCAGTACTGAAGCTTTCTTT
-,TRBV28,TRBJ2-7,TRBD2,CASSFRGRGYEQYF,TGTGCCAGCAGTTTTCGCGGGAGAGGGTACGAGCAGTACTTC
-,TRBV28,TRBJ1-4,-,CASSSVLGIPSEKLFF,TGTGCCAGCAGTTCGGTCCTGGGCATACCGTCCGAAAAACTGTTTTTT
-,TRBV28,TRBJ2-5,TRBD1,CASGPRGQGGETQYF,TGTGCCAGCGGCCCCAGGGGGCAGGGTGGAGAGACCCAGTACTTC
-,TRBV27,TRBJ2-1,TRBD2,CASSVLAGVGNEQFF,TGTGCCAGCAGTGTACTAGCGGGAGTGGGGAATGAGCAGTTCTTC
-,TRBV7-3,TRBJ1-5,-,CASSLGTGAGEPQHF,TGTGCCAGCAGCTTAGGCACTGGGGCAGGGGAGCCCCAGCATTTT
-,TRBV5-6,TRBJ2-1,TRBD2,CASSLSLAGQWGEQFF,TGTGCCAGCAGCCTGAGCCTAGCGGGTCAATGGGGTGAGCAGTTCTTC
-,TRBV30,TRBJ1-2,TRBD1,CAYADRAGGYTF,TGTGCCTACGCGGACAGGGCCGGGGGCTACACCTTC
-,TRBV13,TRBJ1-1,-,CASSLAGEGHTEAFF,TGTGCCAGCAGCTTAGCCGGGGAGGGGCACACTGAAGCTTTCTTT
-,TRBV19,TRBJ2-2,-,CASSIARAAGELFF,TGTGCCAGTAGTATCGCCAGGGCGGCCGGGGAGCTGTTTTTT
-,TRBV10-1,TRBJ2-3,-,CASSGGTDTQYF,TGCGCCAGCAGTGGAGGAACAGATACGCAGTATTTT
-,TRBV7-9,TRBJ1-2,-,CASSFRTAPTKLDGYTF,TGTGCCAGCAGCTTCAGGACAGCCCCTACAAAATTGGATGGCTACACCTTC
-,TRBV5-1,TRBJ2-1,-,CASSLLPNFGNEQFF,TGCGCCAGCAGCTTGCTTCCGAATTTCGGTAATGAGCAGTTCTTC